Sequencing of this TCR beta chain was carried out in a study of T cell responses to AZD1222 COVID-19 vaccine. Note on this clone: Its antigen is still unknown.

Here immunoSEQ multiplex PCR was the method, and the copy in TCRdb shows in-frame clones only, minus some. There are some 160,000 clones in the sample; roughly 92% occur only once, and about 1.6% lies in the top ten. Study conclusions and caveats: Clonal diversity was possibly underestimated, and white British individuals and females predominated among donors. Distributed over spike, vaccine-associated CD4 TCRs predominated at 160-218 and 743-854.

The receptor comes from an adult in good health. This specimen was peripheral blood, taken on day 0 of AZD1222 vaccination.

The CDR3 sequence: CASSLGRQGNPILANYGYTF. Here the CDR3 DNA reads TGCGCCAGCAGCTTGGGAAGACAGGGGAATCCAATCCTAGCTAACTATGGCTACACCTTC. The chain combines TRBV5-1 with TRBJ1-2; 8 bases are a match to TRBD1. CDR3 size: 20 residues. The V segment lost 0 bases and the J segment 0 bases; nucleotides outside the gene matches: 16. Germline CDR1 and CDR2: SGHRS and YFSETQ.